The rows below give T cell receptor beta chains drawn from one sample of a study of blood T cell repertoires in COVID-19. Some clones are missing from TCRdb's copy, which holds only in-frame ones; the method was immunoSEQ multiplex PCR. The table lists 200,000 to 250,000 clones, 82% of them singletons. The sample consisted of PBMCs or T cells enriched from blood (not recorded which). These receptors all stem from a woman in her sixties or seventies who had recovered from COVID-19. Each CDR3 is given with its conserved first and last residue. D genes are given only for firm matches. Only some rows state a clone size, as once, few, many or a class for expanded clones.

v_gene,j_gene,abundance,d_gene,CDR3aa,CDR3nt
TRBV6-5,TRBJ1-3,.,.,CASSRGQLSGNTIYF,TGTGCCAGCAGTCGCGGACAGTTATCTGGAAACACCATATATTTT
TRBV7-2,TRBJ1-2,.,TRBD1,CASSLEDREKSYTF,TGTGCCAGCAGCTTAGAGGACAGGGAAAAAAGCTACACCTTC
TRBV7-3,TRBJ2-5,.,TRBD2,CASSLGASGGQETQYF,TGTGCCAGCAGCTTAGGGGCTAGCGGGGGCCAAGAGACCCAGTACTTC
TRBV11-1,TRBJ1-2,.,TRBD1,CASSPGTGPYYGYTF,TGTGCCAGCAGCCCCGGGACAGGGCCTTACTATGGCTACACCTTC
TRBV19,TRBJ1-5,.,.,CASSTLAGGNQPQHF,TGTGCCAGTAGTACGTTAGCGGGTGGCAATCAGCCCCAGCATTTT
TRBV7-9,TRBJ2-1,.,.,CASSYDWHSYNEQFF,TGTGCCAGCAGCTACGACTGGCACTCCTACAATGAGCAGTTCTTC
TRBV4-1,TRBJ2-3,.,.,CASSQGLAGDTQYF,TGCGCCAGCAGCCAGGGCCTAGCAGGAGATACGCAGTATTTT
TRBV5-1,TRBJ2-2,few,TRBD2,CASSPGLAIPGELFF,TGCGCCAGCAGCCCGGGACTAGCGATTCCCGGGGAGCTGTTTTTT
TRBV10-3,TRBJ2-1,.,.,CAISESTGGPYNEQFF,TGTGCCATCAGTGAGTCGACAGGCGGACCCTACAATGAGCAGTTCTTC
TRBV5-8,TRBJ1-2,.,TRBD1,CASSSGQGYNYGYTF,TGTGCCAGCAGCTCCGGACAGGGGTACAACTATGGCTACACCTTC
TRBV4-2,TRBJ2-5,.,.,CASSQEWVAGYQETQYF,TGTGCCAGCAGCCAAGAATGGGTCGCGGGGTACCAAGAGACCCAGTACTTC
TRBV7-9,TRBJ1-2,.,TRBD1,CASGGTGVGYTF,TGTGCCAGCGGGGGGACAGGGGTCGGCTACACCTTC
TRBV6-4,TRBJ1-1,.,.,CASSDSFGHMNTEAFF,TGTGCCAGCAGTGACTCCTTTGGACACATGAACACTGAAGCTTTCTTT
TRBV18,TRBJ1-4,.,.,CASSAEQDRFKFLEEKLFF,TGTGCCAGCTCAGCGGAGCAAGACCGATTTAAGTTCTTGGAGGAAAAACTGTTTTTT
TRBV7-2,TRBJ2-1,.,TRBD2,CASSLATGGRRYEQFF,TGTGCCAGCAGCCTAGCGACGGGAGGGCGGCGGTATGAGCAGTTCTTC
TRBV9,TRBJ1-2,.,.,CASSVGANYGYTF,TGTGCCAGCAGCGTAGGCGCCAACTATGGCTACACCTTC
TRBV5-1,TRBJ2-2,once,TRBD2,CASSPLGLAGTGELFF,TGCGCCAGCAGCCCCTTAGGACTAGCGGGCACCGGGGAGCTGTTTTTT
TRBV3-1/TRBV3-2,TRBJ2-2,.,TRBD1,CASSQFLGQARELFF,TGTGCCAGCAGCCAATTCCTGGGACAGGCAAGGGAGCTGTTTTTT
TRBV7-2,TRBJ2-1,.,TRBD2,CASSLRSGRAVSYNEQFF,TGTGCCAGCAGCTTGCGTAGCGGGAGGGCCGTTTCCTACAATGAGCAGTTCTTC
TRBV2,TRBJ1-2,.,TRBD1,CASSEIATGGGYGYTF,TGTGCCAGCAGTGAAATAGCAACAGGGGGTGGGTATGGCTACACCTTC
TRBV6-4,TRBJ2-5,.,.,CASSEIRGETQYF,TGTGCCAGCAGTGAAATAAGGGGAGAGACCCAGTACTTC
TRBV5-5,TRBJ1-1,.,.,CASSLYVDLGGTEAFF,TGTGCCAGCAGCTTGTACGTCGATTTAGGCGGCACTGAAGCTTTCTTT
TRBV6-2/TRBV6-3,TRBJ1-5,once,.,CASSYTPQGRTQHF,TGTGCCAGCAGTTACACCCCACAGGGTAGGACCCAGCATTTT
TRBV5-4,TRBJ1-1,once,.,CASSLSGGNTEAFF,TGTGCCAGCAGCTTGTCCGGGGGAAACACTGAAGCTTTCTTT
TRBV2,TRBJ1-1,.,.,CASSVRDTEAFF,TGTGCCAGCAGTGTCAGGGACACTGAAGCTTTCTTT
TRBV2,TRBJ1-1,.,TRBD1,CASGTDRDTEAFF,TGTGCCAGCGGAACCGACAGGGACACTGAAGCTTTCTTT
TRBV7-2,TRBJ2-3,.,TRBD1,CASSWGQGNTDTQYF,TGTGCCAGCAGCTGGGGACAGGGAAACACAGATACGCAGTATTTT